The 20 T cell receptor beta chains presented below share a single source sample, sequenced in a study of radiotherapy plus CTLA-4 blockade in lung cancer. Data came from immunoSEQ multiplex PCR; TCRdb stores just in-frame clones and leaves some out. This sample has 50,000 or so clones, with approximately 79% found just once. Sequenced here: peripheral blood, sampled from a patient treated with radiotherapy plus ipilimumab. The receptors were gathered from a human donor with non-small cell lung cancer who had stable disease on radiotherapy plus ipilimumab.

The chain couples TRBV29-1 to TRBJ2-3; D is unresolved. The germline V gene encodes CDR1 SQVTM and CDR2 ANQGSEA. The CDR3 consists of 11 residues. V shed 4 bases and J shed 5 bases, with 7 bases lying between them. CDR3 residues: CSVAFRDTQYF. The DNA of the CDR3 is TGCAGCGTTGCGTTCCGAGATACGCAGTATTTT.

The chain combines TRBV28 with TRBJ2-5; D ambiguous. CDR1 is MDHEN, CDR2 SYDVKM, per germline. The CDR3 has 13 amino acids. Trimming pared 5 bases from V and 3 bases from J, leaving 10 bases between. Written as DNA, the CDR3 is TGTGCCAGCAGTCCGAGTTGGGAAGAGACCCAGTACTTC. It encodes CASSPSWEETQYF.

The chain joins TRBV5-1 to TRBJ1-5; D is unclear. Germline V gene sequence: CDR1 SGHRS, CDR2 YFSETQ. V lost 1 base and J 3 bases, leaving 11 bases between the germline ends. The CDR3 runs to 15 residues. This CDR3 is CASSLSGNSNQPQHF. The CDR3 DNA sequence: TGCGCCAGCAGCTTGTCCGGGAACTCCAATCAGCCCCAGCATTTT.

J is TRBJ1-5 and V is TRBV4-1, with D perhaps matching TRBD1 (5 bases). Germline V gives CDR1 MGHRA, CDR2 YSYEKL. CDR3 length equals 14 residues. V was pared by 1 base and J by 5 bases, with 9 bases between. The CDR3 region is CASSQGEGDQPQHF. The CDR3 nucleotides read TGCGCCAGCAGCCAAGGGGAAGGGGATCAGCCCCAGCATTTT.

This sequence joins TRBV6-5 and TRBJ2-7, with D perhaps TRBD2 (6 bases). The germline V gene has CDR1 MNHEY and CDR2 SVGAGI. The V and J ends lost 7 bases and 4 bases respectively, with 17 bases between them. The CDR3 contains 14 residues. The CDR3 reads CASTDLGRSYEQYF. CDR3 DNA: TGTGCCAGCACCGACCTAGGGAGGAGTTACGAGCAGTACTTC.

This clone was seen at least ten times. The chain is built from TRBV5-5 and TRBJ1-6; no clear D gene. The germline V gene encodes CDR1 SGHKS and CDR2 YYEKEE (reference sequence). V was trimmed by 0 bases and J by 9 bases, leaving 13 bases between them. This CDR3 has 15 amino acids. CDR3 sequence (DNA): TGTGCCAGCAGCTTGGATGAGGGTGACTTTTCACCCCTCCACTTT. Protein sequence: CASSLDEGDFSPLHF.

This chain links TRBV10-3 with TRBJ1-4; D remains ambiguous. The CDR3 totals 13 residues. The germline CDR1 and CDR2 sequences are ENHRY and SYGVKD. V was pared by 3 bases and J by 4 bases, with 6 bases between. Written as DNA, the CDR3 is TGTGCCATCAGTGAAGGGATTAATGAAAAACTGTTTTTT. It specifies CAISEGINEKLFF.

This chain joins TRBV21-1 and TRBJ2-1; the DNA was not used to check the table's D call, TRBD1. TRBV21-1 is reported as a pseudogene. The CDR3 runs 17 residues. In nucleotides, the CDR3 is TGTGCCAGCAGCAACATACAGGTTCCTAGCTCCTACAATGAGCAGTTCTTC. Translated, it gives CASSNIQVPSSYNEQFF.

The chain has TRBV7-2 and TRBJ1-5, with a tentative D call TRBD1 (6 bases). Germline CDR1 and CDR2: SGHTA and FQGNSA. The CDR3 spans 14 residues. V was pared by 3 bases and J by 5 bases, with 11 bases between. The CDR3 region is CASSFSGGDQPQHF. CDR3 sequence (DNA): TGTGCCAGCAGCTTTAGCGGGGGCGATCAGCCCCAGCATTTT.

This chain uses TRBV18 with TRBJ2-5; D remains ambiguous. The CDR3 extends over 13 amino acids. Germline loops: CDR1 KGHSH, CDR2 LQKENI. Trimming took 3 bases from V and 3 from J, leaving 8 bases between them. DNA of the CDR3: TGTGCCAGCTCACCGCCAGATGAAGAGACCCAGTACTTC. It encodes CASSPPDEETQYF.

This clone occurred a few times. A junction end diverges from the germline sequence, so it may reflect a read error. The chain recombines TRBV7-4 with TRBJ1-2; D gene ambiguous. The CDR3 totals 14 residues. CDR1 is SGHVT and CDR2 is SQSDAQ in the germline V gene. CDR3: CASSLVGGRYGYTF. The CDR3 bases are TGTGCCAGCAGTTTAGTAGGCGGGCGCTATGGCTACACCTTC.

The chain uses TRBV29-1 and TRBJ2-3, with 11 bases lining up with TRBD2. Germline-derived CDR1 and CDR2 are SQVTM and ANQGSEA. Trimming took 3 bases from V and 8 from J; bases not matched to a gene: 16. This CDR3 comprises 17 residues. The DNA for the CDR3 is TGCAGCGTTGACGCTAGCGGGGGGCGCGGTTCGGGAGGTACGCAGTATTTT. Its protein is CSVDASGGRGSGGTQYF.

V gene TRBV18 combines with J gene TRBJ2-1; a weak D match, TRBD1 (6 bases). Between the trimmed V and J ends, which lost 4 bases and 4 bases, there was a span of 17 bases. This CDR3 is built from 16 residues. Germline CDR1 KGHSH, CDR2 LQKENI. The CDR3 nucleotides read TGTGCCAGCTCACAAATGGACAGACCTACTTACAATGAGCAGTTCTTC. This translates into CASSQMDRPTYNEQFF.

V is TRBV5-8 and J is TRBJ2-1; the D is unclear. The V end was cut by 3 bases, the J end by 0 bases, with 10 bases between. The CDR3 totals 15 residues. Germline V gene sequence: CDR1 SGHTS, CDR2 YDEGEE. The CDR3 protein is CASSSFSTSYNEQFF. The CDR3, as DNA: TGTGCCAGCAGCTCGTTCTCCACCTCCTACAATGAGCAGTTCTTC.

The chain couples TRBV19 to TRBJ2-2; TRBD1 agrees at 7 bases. CDR3 length: 14 residues. Germline CDR1 reads LNHDA; CDR2 reads SQIVND (reference sequence). Trimming took 6 bases from V and 8 from J; bases not matched to a gene: 9. The CDR3 DNA is TGTGCCAGTAGAGAGACAGGGTTAACTGGGGAGCTGTTTTTT. The encoded protein is CASRETGLTGELFF.

CDR3 bases: TGCGCCAGCAGTGAAAGAATTCGGGGGGGCACCTACAATGAGCAGTTCTTC. Its protein product is CASSERIRGGTYNEQFF. The chain uses TRBV10-1 and TRBJ2-1, with 8 bases fitting TRBD2. Germline trimming cut 3 bases from V and 2 bases from J; bases unmatched to any gene: 9. From germline, CDR1 is WNHNN and CDR2 SYGVQD (reference sequence). The CDR3 spans 17 residues.

The J gene is TRBJ1-5, the V gene TRBV6-1, with 8 nucleotides matching TRBD1. V gave up 6 bases and J gave up 2 bases; unmatched junction bases: 3. Per the germline V gene, CDR1 is MNHNS and CDR2 is SASEGT. CDR3 length: 14 amino acids. CDR3 loop: CASRETGGNQPQHF. CDR3 nucleotides: TGTGCCAGCAGAGAGACAGGGGGCAATCAGCCCCAGCATTTT.

This chain connects TRBV7-2 to TRBJ1-5, with D perhaps matching TRBD1 (5 bases). Per the germline V gene, CDR1 is SGHTA and CDR2 is FQGNSA. The CDR3 runs 16 residues. Between the trimmed V and J ends, which lost 4 bases and 0 bases, there was a span of 13 bases. CDR3 sequence: CASSYDLGGSNQPQHF. The CDR3 DNA is TGTGCCAGCAGCTATGACCTCGGGGGTAGCAATCAGCCCCAGCATTTT.

Written as DNA, the CDR3 is TGTGCCAGCAGCCCTCTACCGGATCAGCCCCAGCATTTT. It translates to CASSPLPDQPQHF. The chain employs TRBV7-8 and TRBJ1-5; D not resolved. Germline CDR1 reads SGHVS; CDR2 reads FQNEAQ. The germline V and J ends were trimmed by 5 bases and 5 bases, with 10 bases remaining between them. The CDR3 contains 13 residues.

The V and J genes are TRBV19 and TRBJ1-1, with D perhaps matching TRBD1 (5 bases). The V gene lost 9 bases and the J gene lost 0 bases, with 17 bases spanning the gap. CDR3 size: 15 residues. Germline V gene sequence: CDR1 LNHDA, CDR2 SQIVND (reference sequence). This chain's CDR3 is CASQNWGNLNTEAFF. In nucleotides, the CDR3 is TGTGCCAGCCAAAACTGGGGGAACCTGAACACTGAAGCTTTCTTT.